The 21 T cell receptor beta chains listed next were all sequenced from one sample in a study of blood T cell repertoires in COVID-19. Some clones are missing from TCRdb's copy, which holds only in-frame ones; the method was immunoSEQ multiplex PCR. The sample records approximately 360,000 clones, about 87% being singletons. Material for sequencing was PBMCs or T cells enriched from blood (not recorded which). Every receptor here comes from a man aged 35 to 55 in a cohort exposed to, infected with or recovered from COVID-19 (not recorded which).

The CDR3 nucleotides are TGTGCCAGTAGCCCGGGACTAGCGGTCTCCTACGAGCAGTACTTC. It is translated as CASSPGLAVSYEQYF. The rearrangement uses TRBV19 and TRBJ2-7; 11 nucleotides align to TRBD2. CDR3 length: 15 amino acids. J lost 0 bases, V lost 6 bases, and 4 bases had no gene match. Germline-derived CDR1 and CDR2 are LNHDA and SQIVND (reference sequence).

The chain uses TRBV29-1 and TRBJ2-5; D unclear. The germline V and J ends were trimmed by 0 bases and 5 bases, with 7 bases remaining between them. This CDR3 spans 12 amino acids. Germline V lookup: CDR1 SQVTM, CDR2 ANQGSEA. The chain's CDR3 is CSVEDLAETQYF. The CDR3 DNA follows: TGCAGCGTTGAAGATCTTGCGGAGACCCAGTACTTC. The whole variable domain, remainder taken from reference TRBV29-1 and TRBJ2-5, is SAVISQKPSRDICQRGTSLTIQCQVDSQVTMMFWYRQQPGQSLTLIATANQGSEATYESGFVIDKFPISRPNLTFSTLTVSNMSPEDSSIYLCSVEDLAETQYFGPGTRLLVL.

This chain uses TRBV7-9 with TRBJ2-3, with 9 bases identical to TRBD1. The J segment lost 6 bases and the V segment lost 5 bases, leaving 12 bases of the junction unmatched. Germline assignment: CDR1 SEHNR and CDR2 FQNEAQ (reference sequence). The CDR3 is 16 residues long. The CDR3 DNA reads as TGTGCCAGCAGCCCAGGGACAGGGATGGAGTACGATACGCAGTATTTT. This encodes CASSPGTGMEYDTQYF.

The chain combines TRBV19 with TRBJ2-6; TRBD1 matches 7 bases. This CDR3 has 17 residues. Unmatched junction bases numbered 9, after V lost 7 bases and J lost 0 bases. Germline V CDR1 and CDR2: LNHDA, SQIVND (reference sequence). The DNA of the CDR3 is TGTGCCAGTAAAACAGGGGCCCTCCTCTCTGGGGCCAACGTCCTGACTTTC. Translated, it gives CASKTGALLSGANVLTF.

The gene calls are TRBV6-5 and TRBJ2-7; 7 bases are a match to TRBD1. Trimming removed 6 bases from V and 0 bases from J; junction bases left unmatched: 2. CDR1 and CDR2 (germline): MNHEY, SVGAGI. The CDR3 is made up of 13 amino acids. CDR3 in amino acids: CASRGQFSYEQYF. CDR3 DNA: TGTGCCAGCAGGGGACAGTTCTCCTACGAGCAGTACTTC.

The chain joins TRBV5-1 to TRBJ1-6; D is unresolved. The germline CDR1 and CDR2 sequences are SGHRS and YFSETQ. CDR3 length: 18 residues. The germline V and J ends were trimmed by 7 bases and 0 bases, with 20 bases remaining between them. The CDR3 coding sequence is TGCGCCAGCCCTCACCATCATGAAGGGAGCTCCTATAATTCACCCCTCCACTTT. Protein sequence: CASPHHHEGSSYNSPLHF.

The V gene is TRBV5-4, the J gene TRBJ2-5; D perhaps matches TRBD2 (5 bases). The ends were cut back, 2 bases at V and 4 bases at J, with 9 bases in the middle. Germline V gene sequence: CDR1 SGHNT, CDR2 YYREEE (reference sequence). The CDR3 totals 13 residues. The CDR3 DNA reads as TGTGCCAGCAGCTTTTATGGAGGAGAGACCCAGTACTTC. Amino acids: CASSFYGGETQYF.

The genes are TRBV7-3 and TRBJ2-5; 8 bases match TRBD2. The CDR3 length is 13 residues. In germline, CDR1 is SGHTA, CDR2 FQGTGA. With V trimmed by 5 bases and J by 2 bases, 1 base remained unmatched. Here the CDR3 reads CASSTGGQETQYF. DNA of the CDR3: TGTGCCAGCAGCACGGGAGGGCAAGAGACCCAGTACTTC.

The rearrangement links TRBV14 to TRBJ1-2; TRBD1 aligns across 8 bases. The CDR3 runs 14 residues. Germline V gene data show CDR1 as SGHDN and CDR2 as FVKESK. J was trimmed by 6 bases and V by 4 bases; bases with no gene match: 7. The CDR3 DNA follows: TGTGCCAGCAGCCCTTGGACAGGGAGCCATGGCTACACCTTC. Amino acid sequence: CASSPWTGSHGYTF.

This clone occurred once. This chain joins TRBV7-2 and TRBJ1-6; unclear D gene. Trimming removed 2 bases from V and 0 bases from J, with 8 bases in between. The CDR3 consists of 16 residues. The V gene's germline CDR1 is SGHTA and CDR2 FQGNSA. The CDR3 DNA follows: TGTGCCAGCAGCTTAACAGTGAGCTCCTATAATTCACCCCTCCACTTT. Amino acids: CASSLTVSSYNSPLHF.

The V call is TRBV13, the J call TRBJ1-5; 9 nucleotides agree with TRBD1. CDR3 length equals 14 residues. V gave up 2 bases and J gave up 11 bases; unmatched junction bases: 7. Germline V gives CDR1 PRHDT, CDR2 FYEKMQ (reference sequence). The CDR3 region is CASSLSGQGSAQHF. CDR3 bases: TGTGCCAGCAGCTTATCGGGACAGGGTTCAGCCCAGCATTTT.

The rearrangement uses TRBV7-5 and TRBJ2-1; the table's D call, TRBD2, has no DNA check behind it. TRBV7-5 is listed as a pseudogene. CDR3 length equals 18 residues. In nucleotides, the CDR3 is TGTGTCAGAAGTTCTACCCGGACTAGCGGGGAGCTAGACAATGAGCAGTTCTTC. Encoded protein: CVRSSTRTSGELDNEQFF.

In this sample, this clone turned up a few times. V is TRBV18 and J is TRBJ2-3; the D gene is possibly TRBD1 (6 bases). Trimming removed 0 bases at V and 3 bases at J, with 7 bases between. Germline assignment: CDR1 KGHSH and CDR2 LQKENI. There are 14 residues in the CDR3. Here the CDR3 reads CASSPPDRTDTQYF. DNA of the CDR3: TGTGCCAGCTCACCACCGGACAGAACAGATACGCAGTATTTT. Supplemented by reference TRBV18 and TRBJ2-3, the full variable domain reads NAGVMQNPRHLVRRRGQEARLRCSPMKGHSHVYWYRQLPEEGLKFMVYLQKENIIDESGMPKERFSAEFPKEGPSILRIQQVVRGDSAAYFCASSPPDRTDTQYFGPGTRLTVL.

The rearrangement joins TRBV20-1 to TRBJ1-5, with unresolved D. Between the trimmed V and J ends, which lost 3 bases and 1 base, there was a span of 10 bases. Germline CDR1 reads DFQATT; CDR2 reads SNEGSKA (reference sequence). The length of the CDR3 is 14 residues. The CDR3 sequence: CSASSGWSNQPQHF. CDR3 nucleotides: TGCAGTGCTAGTTCGGGATGGAGCAATCAGCCCCAGCATTTT.

CDR3 nucleotides: TGTGCCAGCAGTAACAGGGAAGAGACCCAGTACTTC. This translates into CASSNREETQYF. The rearrangement links TRBV5-4 to TRBJ2-5, with a weak D call TRBD1 (6 bases). Trimming stripped 5 bases from V and 3 bases from J, with 8 bases between. Germline CDR1 and CDR2: SGHNT and YYREEE (reference sequence). The CDR3 has 12 amino acids. Drawing the rest from reference TRBV5-4 and TRBJ2-5, the complete variable domain is ETGVTQSPTHLIKTRGQQVTLRCSSQSGHNTVSWYQQALGQGPQFIFQYYREEENGRGNFPPRFSGLQFPNYSSELNVNALELDDSALYLCASSNREETQYFGPGTRLLVL.

The rearrangement uses TRBV3-1 (or the pseudogene TRBV3-2) and TRBJ2-2; D is uncertain. The V gene lost 1 base and the J gene lost 6 bases, with 3 bases spanning the gap. The germline CDR1 and CDR2 sequences are LGHDT and YNNKEL (reference sequence). The CDR3 extends over 12 amino acids. The CDR3 region is CASSQGAGELFF. In DNA, the CDR3 is TGTGCCAGCAGCCAAGGAGCCGGGGAGCTGTTTTTT.

The chain uses TRBV29-1 and TRBJ2-3, with 7 bases matching TRBD2. Trimming at V came to 4 bases and at J to 0 bases, leaving 7 bases not matched to a gene. The CDR3 has 15 amino acids. Germline CDR1 and CDR2: SQVTM and ANQGSEA. The CDR3 DNA is TGCAGCGTTGCGGGAGGAGGACCTAGCACAGATACGCAGTATTTT. It translates to CSVAGGGPSTDTQYF.

The chain is built from TRBV18 and TRBJ2-3, with 15 bases that match TRBD2. Unmatched junction bases numbered 13, after V lost 6 bases and J lost 9 bases. Germline V gives CDR1 KGHSH, CDR2 LQKENI. The CDR3 runs 17 residues. The CDR3 loop is CASSPWTSGRASETQYF. The CDR3 DNA reads as TGTGCCAGCTCCCCTTGGACTAGCGGGAGGGCCTCGGAGACGCAGTATTTT.

The rearrangement joins TRBV27 to TRBJ1-4, with 8 bases identical to TRBD1. Germline V gene data show CDR1 as MNHEY and CDR2 as SMNVEV (reference sequence). V trimming: 0 bases; J trimming: 8 bases; junction bases outside the gene matches: 5. The CDR3 totals 15 residues. The CDR3 is CASSLSGTGWEKLFF. CDR3 DNA sequence: TGTGCCAGCAGTTTATCGGGGACAGGATGGGAAAAACTGTTTTTT.

This chain uses TRBV2 with TRBJ1-1; 8 positions agree with TRBD1. The V and J ends lost 4 bases and 2 bases, in that order; junction bases with no gene match: 6. Per the germline V gene, CDR1 is SNHLY and CDR2 is FYNNEI. The CDR3 extends over 15 amino acids. This chain's CDR3 is CASSAQGVQNTEAFF. CDR3 bases: TGTGCCAGCAGTGCACAGGGGGTTCAAAACACTGAAGCTTTCTTT.

The rearrangement uses TRBV5-5 and TRBJ2-7; 7 nucleotides align to TRBD2. The V gene's germline CDR1 is SGHKS and CDR2 YYEKEE (reference sequence). J lost 2 bases, V lost 1 base, and 3 bases had no gene match. This CDR3 has 14 residues. The CDR3 sequence: CASSLPAGTYEQYF. The CDR3 DNA reads TGTGCCAGCAGCTTGCCAGCGGGAACCTACGAGCAGTACTTC.